This record concerns one TCR beta chain sequence. What it binds is unknown. This specimen comes from a study of T cells in localized non-small cell lung cancer. The study, taken as a whole, reports: One tumor region alone was sequenced, and heterogeneity therefore remains possible. Compared with tumor, uninvolved adjacent lung displayed greater T cell clonality, ranking highest overall. Appearance in adjacent lung was seen for a median roughly 50 of the top 100 tumor clones. Longer survival (overall) was linked to higher T cell density in blood.

V lost 6 bases, J lost 4 bases, and 10 bases stayed unmatched. CDR3 length: 15 amino acids. CDR1 is LNHDA and CDR2 is SQIVND in the germline V gene (reference sequence). The method was immunoSEQ multiplex PCR; TCRdb's version includes in-frame clones alone and lacks a portion of them. This repertoire shows hundreds of clones, about 30% found once; its top ten account for 15% to 20%. The chain carries TRBV19 and TRBJ1-2; 8 bases are shared with TRBD1. This sequence originates from a man aged 35 to 70 with stage III lung adenocarcinoma. The sample was lung tumor tissue, taken before any cancer treatment. The CDR3 DNA reads as TGTGCCAGTAGCATTAGTGACAGGGGCGGCTATGGCTACACCTTC. Its protein is CASSISDRGGYGYTF.